This TCR beta chain was found in a study of shared clonotypes between healthy human individuals. Study-wide background: Participating donors consisted of two women and a few men aged 18 to 49.

General observations from the study: Having only a few donors restricted how much genetic and exposure-history diversity was captured.

Concerning this clone: Its antigen is still unknown.

Clones were read by immunoSEQ multiplex PCR, and TCRdb kept only the in-frame ones, dropping some. The sample contains nearly 1,000,000 clones, 76% of which appear only once. This sequence originates from a man between 18 and 29 years old in good health. The specimen sequenced was memory CD4+ T cells sorted from blood. The subset was: CD45RA-negative fraction.

This chain's CDR3 is CASSLGVVGISYEQYF. Here the CDR3 DNA reads TGTGCCAGCAGCTTGGGGGTGGTGGGAATCTCCTACGAGCAGTACTTC. This chain joins TRBV7-2 and TRBJ2-7, with D possibly being TRBD1 or TRBD2 (5 bases each). The CDR3 is 16 amino acids. Germline V gives CDR1 SGHTA, CDR2 FQGNSA. V lost 3 bases to trimming and J lost 0 bases, with 15 bases between them.